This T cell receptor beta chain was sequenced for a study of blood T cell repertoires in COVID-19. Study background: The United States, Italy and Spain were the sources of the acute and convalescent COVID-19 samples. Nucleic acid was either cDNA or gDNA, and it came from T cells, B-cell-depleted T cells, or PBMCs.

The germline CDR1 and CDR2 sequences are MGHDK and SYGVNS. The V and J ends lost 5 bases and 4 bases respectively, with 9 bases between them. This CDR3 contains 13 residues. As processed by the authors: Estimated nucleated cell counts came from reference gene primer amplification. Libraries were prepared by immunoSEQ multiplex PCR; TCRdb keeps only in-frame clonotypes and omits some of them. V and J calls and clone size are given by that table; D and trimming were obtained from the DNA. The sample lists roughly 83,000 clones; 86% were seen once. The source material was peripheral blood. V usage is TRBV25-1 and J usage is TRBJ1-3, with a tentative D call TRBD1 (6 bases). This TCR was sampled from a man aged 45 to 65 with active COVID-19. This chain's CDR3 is CASSTGPGNTIYF. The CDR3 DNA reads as TGTGCCAGCAGTACAGGGCCAGGAAACACCATATATTTT. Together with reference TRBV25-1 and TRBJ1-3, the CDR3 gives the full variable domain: EADIYQTPRYLVIGTGKKITLECSQTMGHDKMYWYQQDPGMELHLIHYSYGVNSTEKGDLSSESTVSRIRTEHFPLTLESARPSHTSQYLCASSTGPGNTIYFGEGSWLTVV.